The 20 T cell receptor beta chains below come from one sample, sequenced in a study of T cells in Graves' hyperthyroidism and ophthalmopathy. The investigators amplified TCR beta CDR3 regions from RNA transcripts. Researchers ran a first-round RT-PCR on the TCR CDR3 using the HTBI primer set. TCRdb re-called the multiplex PCR reads with MiXCR, one entry per CDR3 protein. Of hundreds of thousands of distinct CDR3 sequences in the sample, about 15% were seen once. Material for sequencing was blood. The source is a woman aged 18-29 years with Graves' hyperthyroidism.

This clonotype was found many times. This chain joins TRBV28 and TRBJ2-5; tentatively, D is TRBD1 (6 bases). The CDR3 is 15 amino acids. Per the germline V gene, CDR1 is MDHEN and CDR2 is SYDVKM. Trimming removed 2 bases at V and 5 bases at J, with 15 bases between. DNA for the CDR3: TGTGCCAGCAGTTTAGGTGGGGGCTGGGGTGAGACCCAGTACTTC. Protein: CASSLGGGWGETQYF.

This clonotype was recorded a few times. The chain uses TRBV9 and TRBJ1-1; tentative D call: TRBD1 (5 bases). V lost 1 base and J lost 11, with 18 bases in between. CDR3 length: 14 residues. The V gene's germline CDR1 is SGDLS and CDR2 YYNGEE. The CDR3: CASSVSGGAQAAFF. The CDR3 DNA reads as TGTGCCAGCAGCGTATCTGGCGGGGCCCAAGCGGCTTTCTTT.

This clonotype was observed many times. J is TRBJ1-6 and V is TRBV5-8; the D gene is possibly TRBD1 (5 bases). The CDR3 totals 16 residues. The V and J ends lost 0 bases and 4 bases respectively, with 11 bases between them. The germline gives CDR1 SGHTS, CDR2 YDEGEE. CDR3 protein: CASSLGRQGYNSPLHF. Here the CDR3 DNA reads TGTGCCAGCAGCTTGGGACGGCAGGGATATAATTCACCCCTCCACTTT.

There are a few counts of this clonotype. The chain recombines TRBV30 with TRBJ2-2; TRBD2 matches 9 bases. Germline V gene lookup returns CDR1 GTSNPN and CDR2 SVGIG (reference sequence). Trimming took 8 bases from V and 6 from J; bases not matched to a gene: 13. The CDR3 length is 15 residues. As DNA, the CDR3 is TGTGCCGGCCAACCCGGGACTAGCCGGGCCGGGGAGCTGTTTTTT. Amino acid sequence: CAGQPGTSRAGELFF.

Comment on this clonotype: A much larger clone lies a single base off, so this may be a read error. CDR3 sequence reads: CAWGQVNTGELFF. DNA for the CDR3: TGTGCCTGGGGCCAGGTTAACACCGGGGAGCTGTTTTTT. This chain links TRBV30 with TRBJ2-2; no reliable D call. Trimming pared 5 bases from V and 2 bases from J, leaving 9 bases between. CDR1 is GTSNPN, CDR2 SVGIG, per germline (reference sequence). CDR3 length equals 13 residues.

At least ten counts were recorded for this clonotype. The chain uses TRBV12-3 or TRBV12-4 and TRBJ2-7; perhaps TRBD2 as D (6 bases). V dropped 2 bases and J dropped 3 bases, with 11 bases sitting between them. CDR3 length: 14 amino acids. The CDR3 DNA reads as TGTGCCAGCAGTTTACGCGGGGCCTTCTACGAGCAGTACTTC. Amino acids: CASSLRGAFYEQYF.

The chain joins TRBV7-9 to TRBJ1-2; no reliable D call. From germline, CDR1 is SEHNR and CDR2 FQNEAQ (reference sequence). V lost 1 base and J lost 5, with 11 bases in between. This CDR3 contains 14 residues. CDR3 DNA: TGTGCCAGCAGCTTAGGAGGGTCAGAATATGGCTACACCTTC. Translated, it gives CASSLGGSEYGYTF.

In its sample, this clonotype was seen a few times. The chain carries TRBV6-2 or TRBV6-3 and TRBJ1-5; D is unresolved. Germline CDR1 MNHEY, CDR2 SVGEGT. The ends were cut back, 5 bases at V and 4 bases at J, with 9 bases in the middle. The CDR3 contains 13 residues. In DNA form, the CDR3 reads TGTGCCAGCAGTCCTACTACGAATCAGCCCCAGCATTTT. It encodes CASSPTTNQPQHF.

This rearrangement joins TRBV9 to TRBJ2-2; 8 positions match TRBD2. With 6 bases clipped from V and 6 bases from J, the junction kept 10 bases outside the gene matches. CDR1 SGDLS and CDR2 YYNGEE come from the germline V gene. This CDR3 spans 15 amino acids. The CDR3: CASNPRGGTAGELFF. The CDR3 bases are TGTGCCAGCAACCCCCGGGGGGGAACCGCCGGGGAGCTGTTTTTT.

This clonotype was recorded at least ten times. V and J are TRBV20-1 and TRBJ2-3; 10 positions match TRBD2. Germline values: CDR1 DFQATT, CDR2 SNEGSKA (reference sequence). The CDR3 is 16 amino acids. V trimming: 3 bases; J trimming: 6 bases; junction bases outside the gene matches: 12. In nucleotides, the CDR3 is TGCAGTGCTAGGGCTAGCGGGAGTAGGGGCTATGATACGCAGTATTTT. This gives the protein CSARASGSRGYDTQYF.

Points on this clonotype: The junction shows a germline mismatch at one end, possibly a read error. V and J are TRBV30 and TRBJ2-6; D may be TRBD1 (5 bases). This CDR3 has 15 amino acids. CDR1 is GTSNPN, CDR2 SVGIG, per germline (reference sequence). In DNA, the CDR3 is TGTGCCTGGAGTGATCCGGGCTCTGGGGCCATCGTCCTGACTTTC. This gives the protein CAWSDPGSGAIVLTF.

The table lists this clonotype with a few counts. This chain connects TRBV4-1 to TRBJ1-1, with D possibly matching TRBD1 (5 bases). The V end was cut by 4 bases, the J end by 4 bases, with 16 bases between. CDR1 and CDR2 from the germline V gene are MGHRA and YSYEKL. CDR3 size: 15 residues. CDR3 bases: TGCGCCAGCAGCCTTTCACGGGGGAGCTTCACTGAAGCTTTCTTT. Its translation: CASSLSRGSFTEAFF.

This chain joins TRBV12-3 or TRBV12-4 and TRBJ2-4; possible D gene TRBD1, 6 bases. The CDR3 is 15 amino acids. Trimming removed 7 bases from V and 3 bases from J, with 16 bases in between. The CDR3 reads CASTTIQGIKNIQYF. CDR3 bases: TGTGCCAGCACCACCATCCAGGGGATCAAAAACATTCAGTACTTC.

This clonotype has a count of ten or more. This rearrangement joins TRBV18 to TRBJ1-1, with unresolved D. CDR3 length equals 13 residues. Germline CDR1 is KGHSH and CDR2 is LQKENI. Deletions cut 3 bases from V and 5 bases from J, with 10 bases between. CDR3 DNA: TGTGCCAGCTCACCGGGCATGAGAACTGAAGCTTTCTTT. Encoded protein: CASSPGMRTEAFF.

This clonotype was counted ten times or more. The chain is built from TRBV12-3 or TRBV12-4 and TRBJ2-7; tentative D call: TRBD1 (6 bases). The CDR3 has 15 amino acids. Trimming took 4 bases from V and 5 from J, leaving 18 bases between them. This CDR3 is CASSSRFTGIHEQYF. The CDR3 DNA reads as TGTGCCAGCAGTTCCCGCTTCACAGGGATCCACGAGCAGTACTTC.

Ten or more counts support this clonotype. V and J are TRBV20-1 and TRBJ2-7, with D possibly being TRBD2 (6 bases). The CDR3 spans 12 residues. Germline CDR1 is DFQATT and CDR2 is SNEGSKA (reference sequence). V was trimmed by 6 bases and J by 7 bases, leaving 16 bases between them. The CDR3, as DNA: TGCAGTGCCGAGCGGGTACGCGGGGAGCAGTACTTC. This encodes CSAERVRGEQYF.

This clonotype came up a few times. V usage is TRBV9 and J usage is TRBJ2-7; D remains unclear. Germline CDR1 is SGDLS and CDR2 is YYNGEE. The length of the CDR3 is 15 residues. Trimming pared 0 bases from V and 0 bases from J, leaving 10 bases between. This CDR3 reads CASSVGGASSYEQYF. CDR3 coding DNA: TGTGCCAGCAGCGTAGGAGGTGCGAGCTCCTACGAGCAGTACTTC.

This clonotype was seen a handful of times. The rearrangement links TRBV20-1 to TRBJ1-2, with D hard to call. V shed 3 bases and J shed 4 bases, with 9 bases lying between them. Germline CDR1 is DFQATT and CDR2 is SNEGSKA (reference sequence). This CDR3 region has 12 residues. The CDR3 region has the DNA TGCAGTGCTAGCGGCGTCTCCTATGGCTACACCTTC. Its protein product is CSASGVSYGYTF.

This clonotype has a count of ten or more. The chain uses TRBV5-1 and TRBJ2-3; D remains unclear. This CDR3 spans 15 amino acids. The V gene's germline CDR1 is SGHRS and CDR2 YFSETQ. Trimming took 2 bases from V and 0 from J, leaving 10 bases between them. This CDR3 reads CASSFSDPSTDTQYF. As DNA, the CDR3 is TGCGCCAGCAGCTTTTCGGACCCAAGCACAGATACGCAGTATTTT.

The chain carries TRBV12-3 or TRBV12-4 and TRBJ2-2; TRBD2 matches 7 bases. V lost 7 bases, J lost 2 bases, and 4 bases stayed unmatched. This CDR3 is built from 14 residues. CDR3 coding DNA: TGTGCCAGCACCTGGGGGGGAAACACCGGGGAGCTGTTTTTT. Translating gives CASTWGGNTGELFF.